These T cell receptor beta chains were read from a single sample in a study of blood T cell repertoires in COVID-19. Using immunoSEQ multiplex PCR, the repertoire was profiled, and TCRdb retains in-frame clones only, with some absent. Seen here are about 110,000 clones, more than 80% observed once, and the top ten hold more than 4.5%. The sequencing sample was made of peripheral blood. Receptors originate from a man aged 35 to 55 with active or convalescent COVID-19. The CDR3 runs from the conserved cysteine through the conserved F or W. Each record gives: J gene, clone size, V gene, D gene, CDR3 protein, CDR3 DNA. The D gene is left open where the match is weak. Size tells how often a clone was seen (once, few, many) or the class of an expanded clone, and some rows leave it out.

TRBJ2-7 - TRBV11-2 - CASSRGYEQYF TGTGCCAGCTCGCGGGGCTACGAGCAGTACTTC
TRBJ2-5 - TRBV7-2 TRBD2 CASSPPSGPQETQYF TGTGCCAGCAGCCCTCCTAGCGGTCCCCAAGAGACCCAGTACTTC
TRBJ2-3 - TRBV9 TRBD2 CASSLGGNSNTQYF TGTGCCAGCAGTCTCGGGGGGAACTCCAATACGCAGTATTTT
TRBJ2-2 - TRBV2 TRBD2 CASSDSGIYTGELFF TGTGCCAGCAGTGATAGCGGGATCTACACCGGGGAGCTGTTTTTT
TRBJ1-1 - TRBV19 TRBD1 CASSLDRGRNTEAFF TGTGCCAGTAGTCTGGACAGGGGGCGGAACACTGAAGCTTTCTTT
TRBJ2-3 - TRBV6-1 TRBD2 CASSEASGVTDTQYF TGTGCCAGCAGTGAAGCGAGCGGGGTCACAGATACGCAGTATTTT
TRBJ1-2 - TRBV28 - CASSFEAANYGYTF TGTGCCAGCAGTTTTGAGGCGGCTAACTATGGCTACACCTTC
TRBJ2-2 few TRBV28 TRBD2 CASGPGLAGGSGELFF TGTGCCAGCGGACCAGGACTAGCGGGAGGGAGCGGGGAGCTGTTTTTT
TRBJ1-1 - TRBV5-1 - CASSLAQNTEAFF TGCGCCAGCAGCTTGGCACAGAACACTGAAGCTTTCTTT
TRBJ2-2 - TRBV18 TRBD2 CASSFGLAGVVDTGELFF TGTGCCAGCTCTTTTGGACTAGCGGGAGTCGTGGACACCGGGGAGCTGTTTTTT
TRBJ2-5 - TRBV7-2 - CASSLLGRGETQYF TGTGCCAGCAGCTTACTCGGGAGAGGAGAGACCCAGTACTTC
TRBJ2-7 - TRBV12-5 - CASGPPNSNEQYF TGTGCTAGTGGCCCCCCAAACTCTAACGAGCAGTACTTC
TRBJ1-6 few TRBV10-2 - CASSENRDNSPLHF TGCGCCAGCAGTGAGAACAGGGACAATTCACCCCTCCACTTT
TRBJ2-1 - TRBV24-1 TRBD2 CATGPGTSAYNEQFF TGTGCCACCGGTCCCGGGACTAGCGCCTACAATGAGCAGTTCTTC
TRBJ2-3 - TRBV18 TRBD2 CASSPPKTGLAGADTQYF TGTGCCAGCTCACCACCGAAAACGGGACTAGCGGGAGCAGATACGCAGTATTTT
TRBJ2-7 - TRBV4-2 TRBD1 CASSQDWDSPYEQYF TGTGCCAGCAGCCAGGATTGGGACAGCCCCTACGAGCAGTACTTC
TRBJ2-4 - TRBV7-2 TRBD2 CASSPGGAVAKNIQYF TGTGCCAGCAGTCCGGGGGGGGCAGTGGCCAAAAACATTCAGTACTTC
TRBJ1-1 - TRBV6-2/TRBV6-3 - CASSYGENTEAFF TGTGCCAGCAGTTATGGAGAGAACACTGAAGCTTTCTTT
TRBJ2-3 - TRBV28 TRBD2 CASRGGRFPDTQYF TGTGCCAGCAGGGGCGGGAGGTTTCCAGATACGCAGTATTTT
TRBJ2-7 - TRBV28 - CASSQFRVREWGSYEQYF TGTGCCAGCAGTCAATTCAGGGTACGGGAGTGGGGCTCCTACGAGCAGTACTTC
TRBJ2-7 - TRBV3-1/TRBV3-2 - CASSQVTRHEQYF TGTGCCAGCAGCCAAGTTACTAGGCACGAGCAGTACTTC
TRBJ1-4 - TRBV7-2 - CASSLTREANEKLFF TGTGCCAGCAGCTTAACGAGGGAGGCGAATGAAAAACTGTTTTTT
TRBJ2-1 once TRBV7-9 - CASRSWSSYNEQFF TGTGCCAGCAGGTCCTGGAGCTCCTACAATGAGCAGTTCTTC
TRBJ2-7 - TRBV5-6 - CASTPGLLLGEQYF TGTGCCAGCACTCCCGGGCTATTACTAGGCGAGCAGTACTTC
TRBJ2-7 - TRBV4-1 - CASSQPGCGFRGSLEREQYF TGCGCCAGCAGCCAACCAGGATGCGGGTTCAGGGGCAGCCTGGAGAGGGAGCAGTACTTC
TRBJ2-2 - TRBV2 - CASSYRALTGELFF TGTGCCAGCAGCTACAGGGCACTCACCGGGGAGCTGTTTTTT
TRBJ1-1 - TRBV7-2 - CASSLGYSTEAFF TGTGCCAGCAGCTTAGGGTACAGCACTGAAGCTTTCTTT
TRBJ2-3 - TRBV28 - CASSLGGPTDTQYF TGTGCCAGCAGTTTAGGGGGCCCTACAGATACGCAGTATTTT
TRBJ1-1 - TRBV27 - CASSLGGGNTEAFF TGTGCCAGCAGTTTAGGGGGAGGGAACACTGAAGCTTTCTTT
TRBJ2-7 - TRBV10-1 - CASSEASRAPLYEQYF TGCGCCAGCAGTGAGGCCTCCAGGGCCCCACTCTACGAGCAGTACTTC
TRBJ1-2 - TRBV12-3/TRBV12-4 - CASTYGVGYTF TGTGCCAGCACGTACGGGGTCGGCTACACCTTC
TRBJ2-1 once TRBV29-1 TRBD1 CSVVWDWTGGTYNEQFF TGCAGCGTTGTCTGGGATTGGACAGGGGGAACCTACAATGAGCAGTTCTTC
TRBJ1-6 once TRBV6-4 - CASSRDLNSPLHF TGTGCCAGCAGCCGGGATCTTAATTCACCCCTCCACTTT
TRBJ1-2 - TRBV9 - CASGFPVGGSDGYTF TGTGCCAGCGGATTCCCCGTCGGGGGGTCCGATGGCTACACCTTC
TRBJ2-7 - TRBV27 - CASRPGTLDYEQYF TGTGCCAGCAGGCCGGGGACTTTAGACTACGAGCAGTACTTC
TRBJ1-2 - TRBV2 - CASSARLGYTF TGTGCCAGCAGTGCTAGACTTGGCTACACCTTC
TRBJ2-5 - TRBV13 - CASSSQGRQETQYF TGTGCCAGCAGCTCCCAAGGGAGACAAGAGACCCAGTACTTC
TRBJ2-1 few TRBV28 TRBD1 CASRRQGARNEQFF TGTGCCAGCAGAAGACAGGGGGCAAGGAATGAGCAGTTCTTC
TRBJ1-5 - TRBV3-1/TRBV3-2 - CASSLTQGQPQHF TGTGCCAGCAGCCTCACACAGGGACAGCCCCAGCATTTT
TRBJ1-1 - TRBV5-1 TRBD1 CASTGTGDTEAFF TGCGCCAGCACGGGGACAGGGGACACTGAAGCTTTCTTT
TRBJ1-4 - TRBV10-3 TRBD1 CAIRDSNNEKLFF TGTGCCATCCGGGACAGCAATAATGAAAAACTGTTTTTT